Listed here are 5 T cell receptor beta chains from one sample, sequenced in a study of cytomegalovirus exposure and HLA in healthy donors. PCR amplification relied on 60 Vbeta primers (plus 13 Jbeta primers). Clones were sequenced by immunoSEQ multiplex PCR, and TCRdb holds only the in-frame ones, with some missing. The sample comprises fewer than 250,000 clones, about 74% of which are singletons, and less than 2% rests with the top ten. Sequenced sample: PBMCs. The origin of the receptors is a woman in her twenties or thirties in good health and CMV-seronegative.

The chain links TRBV21-1 to TRBJ2-7; the DNA was not compared with TRBD1, the D call given in the table. TRBV21-1 is described as a pseudogene. This CDR3 region has 16 residues. CDR3 residues: CASSKGGRDSRYEQYF. DNA for the CDR3: TGTGCCAGCAGCAAAGGAGGTAGGGACAGTCGCTACGAGCAGTACTTC.

V is TRBV4-1 and J is TRBJ1-2; unclear D gene. This CDR3 region has 15 residues. Germline loops: CDR1 MGHRA, CDR2 YSYEKL. The germline V and J ends were trimmed by 0 bases and 4 bases, with 12 bases remaining between them. The CDR3 DNA reads as TGCGCCAGCAGCCAAGATCCCATACAGACCTATGGCTACACCTTC. Translation gives CASSQDPIQTYGYTF.

The chain combines TRBV19 with TRBJ1-1; D gene ambiguous. The V end was cut by 4 bases, the J end by 6 bases, with 6 bases between. The germline V gene has CDR1 LNHDA and CDR2 SQIVND (reference sequence). The CDR3 has 11 residues. Here the CDR3 reads CASSTPAEAFF. CDR3 in DNA: TGTGCCAGTAGTACCCCAGCTGAAGCTTTCTTT.

The DNA of the CDR3 is TGCGCCAGCAGCTTGGGTGGACAGGGGGCCGGTGGCTACACCTTC. It codes for CASSLGGQGAGGYTF. This chain joins TRBV5-1 and TRBJ1-2; 11 bases are a match to TRBD1. From germline, CDR1 is SGHRS and CDR2 YFSETQ. The CDR3 is 15 residues long. After removal of 0 bases from V and 7 bases from J, the junction contained 5 bases not matched to a gene. The entire variable domain, with the rest obtained from reference TRBV5-1 and TRBJ1-2, is as follows: KAGVTQTPRYLIKTRGQQVTLSCSPISGHRSVSWYQQTPGQGLQFLFEYFSETQRNKGNFPGRFSGRQFSNSRSEMNVSTLELGDSALYLCASSLGGQGAGGYTFGSGTRLTVV.

The chain joins TRBV7-2 to TRBJ1-2, with a tentative D call TRBD1 (5 bases). Germline-derived CDR1 and CDR2 are SGHTA and FQGNSA. The CDR3 totals 13 residues. V lost 5 bases, J lost 8 bases, and 15 bases lay in between. The DNA of the CDR3 is TGTGCCAGCAGCCCAGGGACTCTTAGGGGCTACACCTTC. Its protein product is CASSPGTLRGYTF.